This TCR beta chain is from a study of Ad26.COV2.S vaccination and SARS-CoV-2 variants. TCRdb's copy holds only in-frame clones and misses some; the assay was immunoSEQ multiplex PCR. The repertoire holds some 640,000 clones, with roughly 90% as singletons. This CDR3 is built from 15 residues. V was trimmed by 5 bases and J by 1 base, leaving 15 bases between them. The V gene's germline CDR1 is MNHEY and CDR2 SVGAGI. Treatment noted: some 20 received Ad26.COV2.S at low or high dose, single or two shots; about five received placebo; per-sample allocation not given. Sampling occurred on day 63 after the first vaccine or placebo injection. This clone has a single count.

This clonotype was sampled from a person aged 18-65 years who received the Ad26.COV2.S COVID-19 vaccine or a placebo. This chain connects TRBV6-5 to TRBJ2-7; D is undetermined. Here the sequenced sample was peripheral blood, taken in a trial of Ad26.COV2.S vaccine versus placebo. In DNA, the CDR3 is TGTGCCAGCAGTCCGGCGGCATTGGGTTCCTACGAGCAGTACTTC. It translates to CASSPAALGSYEQYF.